These 2 T cell receptor beta chains were all obtained from the same sample, sequenced in a study of T cells in Graves' hyperthyroidism and ophthalmopathy. There were TCR beta CDR3 regions amplified from RNA transcripts. TCR CDR3 regions were first amplified by RT-PCR with HTBI primers. TCRdb re-called the multiplex PCR reads through MiXCR, storing one row per CDR3 protein. The sample carries 600,000 or so distinct CDR3 sequences, around 15% recorded once. The sequenced sample consisted of blood. These receptor sequences come from a young woman with Graves' hyperthyroidism.

This clonotype occurred a few times. This chain links TRBV24-1 with TRBJ2-1; D may correspond to TRBD1 or TRBD2 (6 bases each). The CDR3 sequence is 20 residues long. V was cut by 4 bases and J by 0 bases, with 24 bases left in between. Looked up from germline, CDR1 is KGHDR and CDR2 is SFDVKD. As DNA, the CDR3 is TGTGCCACCAGTGACCCACAGGGTTCGTCGCGGGATAGCTCCTACAATGAGCAGTTCTTC. It specifies CATSDPQGSSRDSSYNEQFF.

This clonotype was counted between two and nine times. The chain couples TRBV5-6 to TRBJ2-1; a possible D gene is TRBD1 (5 bases). The germline V and J ends were trimmed by 1 base and 5 bases, with 10 bases remaining between them. CDR1 and CDR2 (germline): SGHDT, YYEEEE. This CDR3 has 14 amino acids. The CDR3 nucleotides read TGTGCCAGCAGCTTGCGACAGCTGAACAATGAGCAGTTCTTC. Its translation: CASSLRQLNNEQFF. Together with reference TRBV5-6 and TRBJ2-1, the CDR3 gives the full variable domain: DAGVTQSPTHLIKTRGQQVTLRCSPKSGHDTVSWYQQALGQGPQFIFQYYEEEERQRGNFPDRFSGHQFPNYSSELNVNALLLGDSALYLCASSLRQLNNEQFFGPGTRLTVL.